The 6 T cell receptor beta chains below come from one sample, sequenced in a study of T cell changes during pregnancy in multiple sclerosis. Only in-frame clones appear in the TCRdb table, and some are missing; sequencing was by immunoSEQ multiplex PCR. The data contain some 93,000 clones, roughly 89% of them singletons. Sequenced here: peripheral blood, sampled after pregnancy. The source of these receptors is a female donor in good health, enrolled as a control in a pregnancy study.

The chain couples TRBV7-2 to TRBJ2-7; 7 positions match TRBD2. The CDR3 contains 15 residues. Trimming removed 0 bases from V and 2 bases from J; junction bases left unmatched: 4. Per germline, CDR1 SGHTA and CDR2 FQGNSA. The CDR3 nucleotides read TGTGCCAGCAGCTTAGCGATGGCGGGGGCCTACGAGCAGTACTTC. Protein: CASSLAMAGAYEQYF.

This clone was counted once. The chain is built from TRBV12-5 and TRBJ2-5; D ambiguous. The CDR3 has 12 residues. The germline gives CDR1 LGHNT, CDR2 FRNRAP. V lost 2 bases and J 5 bases, leaving 6 bases between the germline ends. In DNA form, the CDR3 reads TGTGCTAGTGGTTTGACCGGGGAGACCCAGTACTTC. It codes for CASGLTGETQYF. Supplemented by reference TRBV12-5 and TRBJ2-5, the full variable domain reads DARVTQTPRHKVTEMGQEVTMRCQPILGHNTVFWYRQTMMQGLELLAYFRNRAPLDDSGMPKDRFSAEMPDATLATLKIQPSEPRDSAVYFCASGLTGETQYFGPGTRLLVL.

The chain links TRBV14 to TRBJ2-1; no reliable D call. V lost 3 bases and J 8 bases, leaving 8 bases between the germline ends. CDR1 is SGHDN and CDR2 is FVKESK in the germline V gene. The CDR3 has 12 residues. CDR3 protein: CASSHQAYEQFF. The DNA of the CDR3 is TGTGCCAGCAGCCACCAAGCGTATGAGCAGTTCTTC.

The gene calls are TRBV5-5 and TRBJ2-4; 9 nucleotides align to TRBD2. Trimming took 2 bases from V and 7 from J; bases not matched to a gene: 7. CDR1 is SGHKS, CDR2 YYEKEE, per germline (reference sequence). The CDR3 is made up of 15 amino acids. Written as DNA, the CDR3 is TGTGCCAGCAGCTTTTCTGGAAGCGGGAGGAACATTCAGTACTTC. Its translation: CASSFSGSGRNIQYF.

This chain uses TRBV4-2 with TRBJ2-1; TRBD2 might be the D (6 bases). The length of the CDR3 is 16 residues. Germline loops: CDR1 LGHNA, CDR2 YNFKEQ. The V gene lost 2 bases and the J gene lost 4 bases, with 15 bases spanning the gap. Here the CDR3 DNA reads TGTGCCAGCAGCCAACACCAGTCCGGGACTTACAATGAGCAGTTCTTC. It translates to CASSQHQSGTYNEQFF.

With respect to this clone: Within the sample, other DNA sequences also encode this same CDR3. The chain is built from TRBV7-9 and TRBJ1-1; TRBD1 agrees at 7 bases. The J segment lost 3 bases and the V segment lost 5 bases, leaving 3 bases of the junction unmatched. This CDR3 has 13 residues. Germline lookup yields CDR1 SEHNR and CDR2 FQNEAQ (reference sequence). The CDR3 sequence is CASSPTGDTEAFF. The CDR3 nucleotides read TGTGCCAGCAGCCCTACAGGGGACACTGAAGCTTTCTTT.